This paragraph covers one T cell receptor beta chain sequence. This specimen comes from a study of blood T cell repertoires in COVID-19. Study context: Sites across the United States, Italy and Spain contributed samples from acute and convalescent COVID-19. The analysed material was cDNA or gDNA that came from T cells, B-cell-depleted T cells, or PBMCs.

The CDR3 consists of 19 residues. Per germline, CDR1 LNHDA and CDR2 SQIVND (reference sequence). The V gene end was trimmed by 7 bases and the J gene end by 0 bases; junction bases not matched to a gene: 13. Original processing notes: Estimated nucleated cell counts came from reference gene primer amplification. The method was immunoSEQ multiplex PCR; TCRdb's version includes in-frame clones alone and lacks a portion of them. V, J and clone size are taken as reported in that table, and D and trimming were inferred from the DNA itself. The table lists over 80,000 clones, about 89% of them singletons. The chain uses TRBV19 and TRBJ1-3; 12 nucleotides agree with TRBD1. Sequencing used peripheral blood. The sequence was obtained from a man between 45 and 60 years old with acute or convalescent COVID-19. The CDR3 sequence: CASKTGTGGSKGSGNTIYF. The DNA for the CDR3 is TGTGCCAGTAAAACTGGGACAGGGGGCTCTAAAGGCTCTGGAAACACCATATATTTT.